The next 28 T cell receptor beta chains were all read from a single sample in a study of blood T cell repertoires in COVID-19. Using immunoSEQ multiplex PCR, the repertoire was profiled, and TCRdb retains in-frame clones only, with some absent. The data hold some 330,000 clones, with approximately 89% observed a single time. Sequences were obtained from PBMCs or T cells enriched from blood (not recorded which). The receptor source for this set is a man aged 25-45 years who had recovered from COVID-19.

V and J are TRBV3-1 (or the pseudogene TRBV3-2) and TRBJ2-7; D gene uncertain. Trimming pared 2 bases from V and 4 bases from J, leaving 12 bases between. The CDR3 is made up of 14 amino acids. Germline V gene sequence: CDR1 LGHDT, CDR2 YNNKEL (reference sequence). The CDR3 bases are TGTGCCAGCAGCCAATTCCACAGTGAATACGAGCAGTACTTC. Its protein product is CASSQFHSEYEQYF.

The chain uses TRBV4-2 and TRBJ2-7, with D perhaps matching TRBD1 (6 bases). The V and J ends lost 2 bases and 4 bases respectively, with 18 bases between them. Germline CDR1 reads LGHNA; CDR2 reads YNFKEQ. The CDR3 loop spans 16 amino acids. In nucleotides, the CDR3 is TGTGCCAGCAGCCAACCTCAGGGGCTAGATGGGTACGAGCAGTACTTC. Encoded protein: CASSQPQGLDGYEQYF.

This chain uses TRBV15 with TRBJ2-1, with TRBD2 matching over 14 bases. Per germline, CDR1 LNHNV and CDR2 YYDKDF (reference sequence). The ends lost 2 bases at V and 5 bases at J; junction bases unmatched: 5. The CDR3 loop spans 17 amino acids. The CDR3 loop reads CATSRTPTSGGDNEQFF. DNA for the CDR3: TGTGCCACCAGCAGAACCCCGACTAGCGGGGGGGACAATGAGCAGTTCTTC.

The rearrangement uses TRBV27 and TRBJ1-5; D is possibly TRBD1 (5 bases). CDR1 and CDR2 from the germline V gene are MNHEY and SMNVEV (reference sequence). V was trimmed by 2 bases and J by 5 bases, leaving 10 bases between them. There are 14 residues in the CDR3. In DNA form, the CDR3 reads TGTGCCAGCAGTTTAAGGCAGGGTGATCAGCCCCAGCATTTT. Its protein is CASSLRQGDQPQHF.

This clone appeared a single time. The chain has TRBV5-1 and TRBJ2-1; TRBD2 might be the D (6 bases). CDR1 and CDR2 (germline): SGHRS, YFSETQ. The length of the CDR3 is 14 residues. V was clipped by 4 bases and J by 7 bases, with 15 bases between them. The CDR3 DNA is TGCGCCAGCAGCCCACTAGGCGGGGAAAATGAGCAGTTCTTC. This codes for CASSPLGGENEQFF.

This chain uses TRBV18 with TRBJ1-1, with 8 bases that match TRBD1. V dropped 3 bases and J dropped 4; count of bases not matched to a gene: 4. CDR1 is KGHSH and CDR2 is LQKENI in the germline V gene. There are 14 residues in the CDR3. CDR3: CASSPVGQATEAFF. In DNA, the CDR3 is TGTGCCAGCTCACCGGTGGGACAGGCCACTGAAGCTTTCTTT.

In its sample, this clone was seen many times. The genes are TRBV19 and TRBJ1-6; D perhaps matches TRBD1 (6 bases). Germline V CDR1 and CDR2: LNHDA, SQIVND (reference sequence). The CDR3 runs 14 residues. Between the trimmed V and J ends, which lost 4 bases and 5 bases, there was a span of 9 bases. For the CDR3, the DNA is TGTGCCAGTAGTAGGCAGGGGAATAATTCACCCCTCCACTTT. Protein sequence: CASSRQGNNSPLHF.

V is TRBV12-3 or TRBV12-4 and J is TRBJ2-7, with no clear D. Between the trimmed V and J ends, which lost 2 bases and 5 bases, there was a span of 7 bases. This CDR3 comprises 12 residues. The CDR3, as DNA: TGTGCCAGCAGTTTAACTCGTCACGAGCAGTACTTC. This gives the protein CASSLTRHEQYF.

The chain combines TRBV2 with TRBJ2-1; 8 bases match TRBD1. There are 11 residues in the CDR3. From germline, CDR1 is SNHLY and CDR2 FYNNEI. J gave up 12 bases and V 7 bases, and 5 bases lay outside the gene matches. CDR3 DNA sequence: TGTGCCAGCACACAGGGGGGTGGGCAGTTCTTC. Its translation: CASTQGGGQFF. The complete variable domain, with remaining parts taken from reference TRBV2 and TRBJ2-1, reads EPEVTQTPSHQVTQMGQEVILRCVPISNHLYFYWYRQILGQKVEFLVSFYNNEISEKSEIFDDQFSVERPDGSNFTLKIRSTKLEDSAMYFCASTQGGGQFFGPGTRLTVL.

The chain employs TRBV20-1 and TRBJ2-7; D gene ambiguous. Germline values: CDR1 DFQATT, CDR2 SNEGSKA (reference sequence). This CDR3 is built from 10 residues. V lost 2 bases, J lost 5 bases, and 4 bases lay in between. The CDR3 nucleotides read TGCAGTGCTAGACTAAACGAGCAGTACTTC. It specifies CSARLNEQYF.

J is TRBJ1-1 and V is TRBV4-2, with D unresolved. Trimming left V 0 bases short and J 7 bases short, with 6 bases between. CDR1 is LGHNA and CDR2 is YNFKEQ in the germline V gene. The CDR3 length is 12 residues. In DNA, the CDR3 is TGTGCCAGCAGCCAAGATTACGGTGAAGCTTTCTTT. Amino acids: CASSQDYGEAFF.

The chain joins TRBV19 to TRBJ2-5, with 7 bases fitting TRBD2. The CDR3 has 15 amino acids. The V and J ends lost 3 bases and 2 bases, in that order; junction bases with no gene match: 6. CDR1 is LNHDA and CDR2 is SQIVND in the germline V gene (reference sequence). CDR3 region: CASSMVTSQQETQYF. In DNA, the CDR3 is TGTGCCAGTAGTATGGTGACTAGCCAACAAGAGACCCAGTACTTC.

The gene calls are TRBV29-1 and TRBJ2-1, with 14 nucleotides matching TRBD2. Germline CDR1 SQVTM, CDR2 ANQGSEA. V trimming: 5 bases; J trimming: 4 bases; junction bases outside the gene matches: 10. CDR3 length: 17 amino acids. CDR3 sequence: CSVTRGTSGGTYNEQFF. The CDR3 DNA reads TGCAGCGTTACCCGAGGGACTAGCGGGGGCACGTACAATGAGCAGTTCTTC.

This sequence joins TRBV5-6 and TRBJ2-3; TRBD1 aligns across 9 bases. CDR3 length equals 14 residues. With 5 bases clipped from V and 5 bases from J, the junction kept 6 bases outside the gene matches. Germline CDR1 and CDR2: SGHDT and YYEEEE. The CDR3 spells CASRLGQGRDTQYF. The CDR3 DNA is TGTGCCAGCAGACTGGGACAGGGCAGAGATACGCAGTATTTT.

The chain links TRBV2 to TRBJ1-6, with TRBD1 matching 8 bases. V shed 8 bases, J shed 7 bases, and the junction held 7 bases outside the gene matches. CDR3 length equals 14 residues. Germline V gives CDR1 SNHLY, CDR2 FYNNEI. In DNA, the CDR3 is TGTGCCAGCGGACAGGGTGTAGGGAATTCACCCCTCCACTTT. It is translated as CASGQGVGNSPLHF.

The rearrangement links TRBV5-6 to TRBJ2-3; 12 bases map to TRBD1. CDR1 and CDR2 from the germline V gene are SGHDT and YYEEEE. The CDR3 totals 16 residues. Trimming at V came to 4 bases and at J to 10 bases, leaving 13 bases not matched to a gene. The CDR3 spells CASSNSGTGGRVAQYF. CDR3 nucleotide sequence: TGTGCCAGCAGCAACTCTGGGACAGGGGGCCGTGTAGCGCAGTATTTT.

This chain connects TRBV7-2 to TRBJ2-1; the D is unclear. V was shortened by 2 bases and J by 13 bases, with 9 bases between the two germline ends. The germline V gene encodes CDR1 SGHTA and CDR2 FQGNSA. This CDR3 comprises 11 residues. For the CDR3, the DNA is TGTGCCAGCAGCTTATATCAGTCTCAGTTCTTC. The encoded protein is CASSLYQSQFF. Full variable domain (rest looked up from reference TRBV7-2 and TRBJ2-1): GAGVSQSPSNKVTEKGKDVELRCDPISGHTALYWYRQSLGQGLEFLIYFQGNSAPDKSGLPSDRFSAERTGGSVSTLTIQRTQQEDSAVYLCASSLYQSQFFGPGTRLTVL.

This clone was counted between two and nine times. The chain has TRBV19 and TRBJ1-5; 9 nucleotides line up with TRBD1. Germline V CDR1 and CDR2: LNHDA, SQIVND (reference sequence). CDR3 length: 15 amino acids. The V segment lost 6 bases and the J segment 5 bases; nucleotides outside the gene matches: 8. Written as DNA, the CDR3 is TGTGCCAGTAGCTTCCCGGGACAGGGTGATCAGCCCCAGCATTTT. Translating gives CASSFPGQGDQPQHF.

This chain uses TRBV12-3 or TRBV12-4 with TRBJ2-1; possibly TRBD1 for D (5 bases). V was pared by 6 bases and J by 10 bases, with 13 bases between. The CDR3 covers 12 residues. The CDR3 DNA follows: TGTGCCAGCAGCCCTCAGGGTGGCGAGCAGTTCTTC. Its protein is CASSPQGGEQFF.

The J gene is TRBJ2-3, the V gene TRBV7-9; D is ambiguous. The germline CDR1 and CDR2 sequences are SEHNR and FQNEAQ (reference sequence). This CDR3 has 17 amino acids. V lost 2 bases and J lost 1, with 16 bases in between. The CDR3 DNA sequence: TGTGCCAGCAGCTTAAGTTCCTCCCGTGCGGGCACAGATACGCAGTATTTT. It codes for CASSLSSSRAGTDTQYF.

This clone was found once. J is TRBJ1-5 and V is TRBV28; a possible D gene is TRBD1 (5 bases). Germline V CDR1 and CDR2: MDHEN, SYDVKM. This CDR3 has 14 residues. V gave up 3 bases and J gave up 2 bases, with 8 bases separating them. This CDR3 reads CASSLAGRNQPQHF. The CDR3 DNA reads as TGTGCCAGCAGTTTGGCAGGGCGCAATCAGCCCCAGCATTTT.

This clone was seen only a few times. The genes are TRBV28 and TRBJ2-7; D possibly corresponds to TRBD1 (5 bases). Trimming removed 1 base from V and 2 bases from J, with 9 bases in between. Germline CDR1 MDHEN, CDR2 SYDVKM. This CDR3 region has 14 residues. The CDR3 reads CASSLFGQTYEQYF. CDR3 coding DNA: TGTGCCAGCAGTTTATTTGGACAAACCTACGAGCAGTACTTC.

CDR3 loop: CASSQDSHHYEQYF. CDR3 nucleotide sequence: TGTGCCAGCAGCCAGGACAGCCACCACTACGAGCAGTACTTC. This rearrangement joins TRBV3-1 (or the pseudogene TRBV3-2) to TRBJ2-7; TRBD1 might be the D (6 bases). Per the germline V gene, CDR1 is LGHDT and CDR2 is YNNKEL (reference sequence). The CDR3 contains 14 residues. Between the trimmed V and J ends, which lost 3 bases and 3 bases, there was a span of 12 bases.

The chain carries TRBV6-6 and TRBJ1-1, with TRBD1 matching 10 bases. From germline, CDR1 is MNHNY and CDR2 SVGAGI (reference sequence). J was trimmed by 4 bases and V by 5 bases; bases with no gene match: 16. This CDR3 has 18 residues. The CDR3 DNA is TGTGCCAGCAGTCCTTTTTGGGACAGGGGACCGGTAAGCACTGAAGCTTTCTTT. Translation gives CASSPFWDRGPVSTEAFF.

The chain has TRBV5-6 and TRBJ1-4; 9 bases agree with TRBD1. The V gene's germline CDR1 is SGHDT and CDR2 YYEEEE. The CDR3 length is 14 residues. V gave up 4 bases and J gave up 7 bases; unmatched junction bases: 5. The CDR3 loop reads CASSATGGGEKLFF. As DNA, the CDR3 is TGTGCCAGCAGCGCGACAGGGGGTGGTGAAAAACTGTTTTTT. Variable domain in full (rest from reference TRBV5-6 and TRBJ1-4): DAGVTQSPTHLIKTRGQQVTLRCSPKSGHDTVSWYQQALGQGPQFIFQYYEEEERQRGNFPDRFSGHQFPNYSSELNVNALLLGDSALYLCASSATGGGEKLFFGSGTQLSVL.

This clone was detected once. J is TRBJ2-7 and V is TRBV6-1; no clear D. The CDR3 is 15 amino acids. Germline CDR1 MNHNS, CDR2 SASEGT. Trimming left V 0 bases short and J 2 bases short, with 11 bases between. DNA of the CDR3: TGTGCCAGCAGTGAAGCGAGGATCTACACCTACGAGCAGTACTTC. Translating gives CASSEARIYTYEQYF.

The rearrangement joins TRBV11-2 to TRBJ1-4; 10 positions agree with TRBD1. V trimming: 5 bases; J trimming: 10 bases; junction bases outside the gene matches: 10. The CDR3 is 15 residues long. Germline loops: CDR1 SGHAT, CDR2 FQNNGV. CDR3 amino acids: CASSRPTGGLGKLFF. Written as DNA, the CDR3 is TGTGCCAGCAGCAGACCGACAGGGGGCCTGGGAAAACTGTTTTTT.

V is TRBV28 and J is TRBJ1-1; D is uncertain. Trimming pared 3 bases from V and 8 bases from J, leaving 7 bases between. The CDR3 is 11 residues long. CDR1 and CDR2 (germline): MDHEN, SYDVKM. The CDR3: CASSLSGEAFF. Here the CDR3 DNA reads TGTGCCAGCAGTTTGTCGGGAGAAGCTTTCTTT. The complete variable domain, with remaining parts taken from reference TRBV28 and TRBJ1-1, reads DVKVTQSSRYLVKRTGEKVFLECVQDMDHENMFWYRQDPGLGLRLIYFSYDVKMKEKGDIPEGYSVSREKKERFSLILESASTNQTSMYLCASSLSGEAFFGQGTRLTVV.